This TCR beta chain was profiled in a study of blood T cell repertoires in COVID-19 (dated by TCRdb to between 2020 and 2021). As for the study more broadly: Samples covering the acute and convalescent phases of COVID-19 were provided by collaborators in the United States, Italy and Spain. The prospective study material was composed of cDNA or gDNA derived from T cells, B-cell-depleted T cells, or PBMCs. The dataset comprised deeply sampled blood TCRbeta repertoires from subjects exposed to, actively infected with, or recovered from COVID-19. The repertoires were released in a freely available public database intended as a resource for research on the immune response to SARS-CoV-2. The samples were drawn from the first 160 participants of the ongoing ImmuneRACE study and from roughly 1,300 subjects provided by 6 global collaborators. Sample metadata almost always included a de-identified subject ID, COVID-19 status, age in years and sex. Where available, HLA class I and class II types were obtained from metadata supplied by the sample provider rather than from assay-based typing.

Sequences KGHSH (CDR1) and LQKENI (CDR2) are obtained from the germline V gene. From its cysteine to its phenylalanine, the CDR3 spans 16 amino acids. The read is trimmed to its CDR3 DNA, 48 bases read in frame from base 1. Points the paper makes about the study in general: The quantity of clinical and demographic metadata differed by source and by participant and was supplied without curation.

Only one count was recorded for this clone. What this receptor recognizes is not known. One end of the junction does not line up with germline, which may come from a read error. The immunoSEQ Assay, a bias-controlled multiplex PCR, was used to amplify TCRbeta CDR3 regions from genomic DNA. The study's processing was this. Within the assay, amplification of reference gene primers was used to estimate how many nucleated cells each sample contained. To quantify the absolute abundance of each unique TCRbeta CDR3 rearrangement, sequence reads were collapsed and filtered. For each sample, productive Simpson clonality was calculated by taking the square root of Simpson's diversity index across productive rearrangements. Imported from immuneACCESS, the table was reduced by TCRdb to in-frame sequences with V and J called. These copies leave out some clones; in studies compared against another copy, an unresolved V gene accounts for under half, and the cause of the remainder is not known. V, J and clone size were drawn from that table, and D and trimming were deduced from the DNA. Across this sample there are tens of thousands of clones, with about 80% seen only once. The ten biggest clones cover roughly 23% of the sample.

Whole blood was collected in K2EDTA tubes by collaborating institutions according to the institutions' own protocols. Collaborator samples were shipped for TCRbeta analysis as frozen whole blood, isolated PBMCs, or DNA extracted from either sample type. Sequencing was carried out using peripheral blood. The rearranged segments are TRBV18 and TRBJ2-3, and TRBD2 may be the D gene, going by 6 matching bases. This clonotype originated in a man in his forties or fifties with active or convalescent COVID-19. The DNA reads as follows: TGTGCCAGCTTACCAAGGGCGGGACTTAGCACAGATACGCAGTATTTT. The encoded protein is CASLPRAGLSTDTQYF.